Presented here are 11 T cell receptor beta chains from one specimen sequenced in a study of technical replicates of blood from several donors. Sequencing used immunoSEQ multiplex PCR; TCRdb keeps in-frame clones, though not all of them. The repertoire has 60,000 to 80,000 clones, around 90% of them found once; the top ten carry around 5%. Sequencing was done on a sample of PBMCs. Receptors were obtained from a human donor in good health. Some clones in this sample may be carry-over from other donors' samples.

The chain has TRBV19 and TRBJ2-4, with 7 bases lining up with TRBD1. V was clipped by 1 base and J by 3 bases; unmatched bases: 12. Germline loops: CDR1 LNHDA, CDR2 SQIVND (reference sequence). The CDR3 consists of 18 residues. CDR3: CASSIAKTGDVRKNIQYF. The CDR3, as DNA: TGTGCCAGTAGTATAGCTAAAACAGGGGATGTGCGCAAAAACATTCAGTACTTC.

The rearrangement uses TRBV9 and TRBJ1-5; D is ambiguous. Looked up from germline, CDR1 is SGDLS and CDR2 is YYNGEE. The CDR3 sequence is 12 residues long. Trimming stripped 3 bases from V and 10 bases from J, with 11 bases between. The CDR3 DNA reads TGTGCCAGCAGCGCGGGAGTAGGACCCCAGCATTTT. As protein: CASSAGVGPQHF.

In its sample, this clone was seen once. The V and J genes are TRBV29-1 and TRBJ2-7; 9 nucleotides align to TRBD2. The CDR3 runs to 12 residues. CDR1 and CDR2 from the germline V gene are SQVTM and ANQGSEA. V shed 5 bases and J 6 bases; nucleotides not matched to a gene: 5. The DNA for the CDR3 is TGCAGCGTTTCCCTTAGCGGGAGCGAGCAGTACTTC. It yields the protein CSVSLSGSEQYF.

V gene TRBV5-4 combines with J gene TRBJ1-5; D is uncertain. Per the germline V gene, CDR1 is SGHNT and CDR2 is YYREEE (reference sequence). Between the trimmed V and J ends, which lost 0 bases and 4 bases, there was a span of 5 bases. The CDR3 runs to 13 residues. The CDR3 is CASSLGVNQPQHF. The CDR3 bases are TGTGCCAGCAGCTTGGGTGTAAATCAGCCCCAGCATTTT.

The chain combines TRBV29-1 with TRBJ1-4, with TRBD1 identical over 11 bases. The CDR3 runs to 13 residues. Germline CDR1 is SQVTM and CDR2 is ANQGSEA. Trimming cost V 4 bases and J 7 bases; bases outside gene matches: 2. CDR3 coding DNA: TGCAGCGTTGGGACAGGGGGCAGTGAAAAACTGTTTTTT. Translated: CSVGTGGSEKLFF.

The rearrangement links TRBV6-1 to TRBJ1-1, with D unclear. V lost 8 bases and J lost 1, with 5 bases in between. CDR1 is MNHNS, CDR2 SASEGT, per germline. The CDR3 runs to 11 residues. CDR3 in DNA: TGTGCCAGCGGGCCGAACACTGAAGCTTTCTTT. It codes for CASGPNTEAFF.

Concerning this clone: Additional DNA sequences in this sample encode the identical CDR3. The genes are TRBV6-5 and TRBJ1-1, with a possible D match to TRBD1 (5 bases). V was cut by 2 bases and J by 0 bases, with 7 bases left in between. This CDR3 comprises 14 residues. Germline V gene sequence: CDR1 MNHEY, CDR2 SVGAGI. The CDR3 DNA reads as TGTGCCAGCAGTTACCGGGGGGTGAACACTGAAGCTTTCTTT. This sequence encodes CASSYRGVNTEAFF.

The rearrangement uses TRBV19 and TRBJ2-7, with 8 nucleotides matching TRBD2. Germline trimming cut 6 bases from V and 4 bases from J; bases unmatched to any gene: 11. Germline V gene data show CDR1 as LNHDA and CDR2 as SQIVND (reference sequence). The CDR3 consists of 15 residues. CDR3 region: CASSLRAGGSYEQYF. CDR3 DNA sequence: TGTGCCAGTAGCCTCCGGGCGGGAGGATCGTACGAGCAGTACTTC.

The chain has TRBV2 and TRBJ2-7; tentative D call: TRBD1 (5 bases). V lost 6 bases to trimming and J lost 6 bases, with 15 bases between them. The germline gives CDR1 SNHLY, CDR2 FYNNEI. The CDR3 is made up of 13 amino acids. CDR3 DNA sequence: TGTGCCAGCAGGCAGGGAAGGGAAAGCGAGCAGTACTTC. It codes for CASRQGRESEQYF.

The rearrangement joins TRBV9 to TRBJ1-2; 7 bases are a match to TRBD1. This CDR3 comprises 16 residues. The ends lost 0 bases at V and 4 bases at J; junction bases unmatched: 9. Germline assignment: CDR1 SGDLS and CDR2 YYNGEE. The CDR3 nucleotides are TGTGCCAGCAGCGTAGTGGGACAGTCCTCACCCTATGGCTACACCTTC. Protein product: CASSVVGQSSPYGYTF.

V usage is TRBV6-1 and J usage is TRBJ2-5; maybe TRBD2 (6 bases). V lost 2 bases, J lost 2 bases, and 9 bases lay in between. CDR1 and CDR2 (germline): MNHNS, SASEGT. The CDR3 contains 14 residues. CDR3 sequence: CASSEFAGQETQYF. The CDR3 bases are TGTGCCAGCAGTGAATTCGCGGGGCAAGAGACCCAGTACTTC.